What follows are 23 T cell receptor beta chains derived from one specimen sequenced in a study of blood T cell repertoires in COVID-19. Using immunoSEQ multiplex PCR, the repertoire was profiled, and TCRdb retains in-frame clones only, with some absent. The sample lists 72,000 or so clones, around 85% occurring once. The specimen sequenced was peripheral blood. Receptor source: a woman aged 80 or over with active or convalescent COVID-19.

The V call is TRBV5-4, the J call TRBJ2-2, with 11 nucleotides matching TRBD2. This CDR3 spans 19 amino acids. The junction had 17 bases not matched to a gene; V was cut back by 4 bases and J by 6 bases. The germline CDR1 and CDR2 sequences are SGHNT and YYREEE (reference sequence). This CDR3 is CASSQQTSGEFPRAGELFF. DNA of the CDR3: TGTGCCAGCAGCCAGCAGACTAGCGGGGAGTTCCCTAGGGCCGGGGAGCTGTTTTTT.

The rearrangement uses TRBV2 and TRBJ1-2; a weak D match, TRBD1 (6 bases). V shed 5 bases and J shed 3 bases, with 13 bases lying between them. Germline V lookup: CDR1 SNHLY, CDR2 FYNNEI. This CDR3 comprises 14 residues. This CDR3 reads CASSFFRGDYGYTF. CDR3 nucleotide sequence: TGTGCCAGCAGTTTCTTCAGGGGCGACTATGGCTACACCTTC.

This clone was found a few times. The V call is TRBV9, the J call TRBJ1-2, with TRBD1 matching over 7 bases. J gave up 4 bases and V 5 bases, and 5 bases lay outside the gene matches. The CDR3 has 13 amino acids. CDR1 and CDR2 (germline): SGDLS, YYNGEE. CDR3 region: CASSREGAYGYTF. CDR3 in DNA: TGTGCCAGCAGTCGAGAGGGGGCCTATGGCTACACCTTC.

The CDR3, as DNA: TGTGCCAGCAGCCCAGGACAGGGGGAACATCAGCCCCAGCATTTT. Translated: CASSPGQGEHQPQHF. The chain recombines TRBV7-2 with TRBJ1-5; TRBD1 matches 10 bases. This CDR3 is built from 15 residues. Trimming cost V 5 bases and J 5 bases; bases outside gene matches: 6. Germline V CDR1 and CDR2: SGHTA, FQGNSA.

CDR3 nucleotides: TGTGCCAGCCAAGGGGCAGGCTACACAGATACGCAGTATTTT. Its translation is CASQGAGYTDTQYF. The chain employs TRBV2 and TRBJ2-3; tentative D call: TRBD1 (5 bases). This CDR3 is 14 amino acids long. V was clipped by 8 bases and J by 2 bases, with 14 bases between them. The germline V gene has CDR1 SNHLY and CDR2 FYNNEI.

This clone was seen just once. The rearrangement links TRBV5-1 to TRBJ1-1; D might be TRBD1 (5 bases). Trimming stripped 7 bases from V and 8 bases from J, with 18 bases between. The CDR3 sequence is 13 residues long. Germline CDR1 is SGHRS and CDR2 is YFSETQ. The CDR3, as DNA: TGCGCCAGCTGTAAAAACGGGGGTCCCGAAGCTTTCTTT. Residues: CASCKNGGPEAFF.

The chain is built from TRBV6-5 and TRBJ2-3; D gene unclear. The V end was cut by 6 bases, the J end by 4 bases, with 14 bases between. This CDR3 spans 14 amino acids. Germline-derived CDR1 and CDR2 are MNHEY and SVGAGI. CDR3 region: CASRTLQTPDTQYF. CDR3 in DNA: TGTGCCAGCAGGACGTTACAGACCCCAGATACGCAGTATTTT.

The chain carries TRBV19 and TRBJ1-5; D is ambiguous. This CDR3 contains 14 residues. Per germline, CDR1 LNHDA and CDR2 SQIVND (reference sequence). The V gene lost 3 bases and the J gene lost 3 bases, with 9 bases spanning the gap. The CDR3, as DNA: TGTGCCAGTAGTATGCGCGTACTCAATCAGCCCCAGCATTTT. Amino acids: CASSMRVLNQPQHF.

The V gene is TRBV6-1, the J gene TRBJ2-7, with 11 nucleotides matching TRBD1. From germline, CDR1 is MNHNS and CDR2 SASEGT. The CDR3 is 15 amino acids. With 2 bases clipped from V and 2 bases from J, the junction kept 2 bases outside the gene matches. The CDR3 DNA is TGTGCCAGCAGTGAATGGGGACAGGGGGCCTACGAGCAGTACTTC. This translates into CASSEWGQGAYEQYF.

The V call is TRBV3-1 (or the pseudogene TRBV3-2), the J call TRBJ1-5; 7 nucleotides agree with TRBD1. Germline V gene data show CDR1 as LGHDT and CDR2 as YNNKEL (reference sequence). This CDR3 spans 16 amino acids. V was pared by 3 bases and J by 0 bases, with 5 bases of the junction left unmatched. CDR3 sequence: CASSQGTAVSNQPQHF. CDR3 nucleotide sequence: TGTGCCAGCAGCCAGGGGACAGCCGTTAGCAATCAGCCCCAGCATTTT.

The chain joins TRBV2 to TRBJ1-6; D gene ambiguous. Germline V gene sequence: CDR1 SNHLY, CDR2 FYNNEI. The CDR3 covers 12 residues. Trimming stripped 7 bases from V and 5 bases from J, with 6 bases between. The CDR3 sequence: CASNSDNSPLHF. The CDR3 DNA reads TGTGCCAGCAACAGTGATAATTCACCCCTCCACTTT. Full variable domain (rest looked up from reference TRBV2 and TRBJ1-6): EPEVTQTPSHQVTQMGQEVILRCVPISNHLYFYWYRQILGQKVEFLVSFYNNEISEKSEIFDDQFSVERPDGSNFTLKIRSTKLEDSAMYFCASNSDNSPLHFGNGTRLTVT.

CDR3 sequence reads: CASSTTGGLGNQPQHF. DNA for the CDR3: TGTGCCAGTAGTACGACAGGAGGTTTGGGCAATCAGCCCCAGCATTTT. The chain recombines TRBV19 with TRBJ1-5; tentatively, D is TRBD1 (6 bases). Germline V CDR1 and CDR2: LNHDA, SQIVND (reference sequence). The length of the CDR3 is 16 residues. Deletions cut 4 bases from V and 2 bases from J, with 15 bases between.

J is TRBJ1-4 and V is TRBV7-2; D gene unclear. Deletions cut 5 bases from V and 0 bases from J, with 7 bases between. Germline V gene sequence: CDR1 SGHTA, CDR2 FQGNSA. The CDR3 consists of 14 residues. CDR3 residues: CASSRGSTNEKLFF. CDR3 sequence (DNA): TGTGCCAGCAGCCGCGGCTCAACTAATGAAAAACTGTTTTTT.

This clone came up once. The chain combines TRBV27 with TRBJ2-7, with TRBD2 identical over 7 bases. J lost 4 bases, V lost 2 bases, and 8 bases had no gene match. Germline CDR1 is MNHEY and CDR2 is SMNVEV (reference sequence). The CDR3 runs 15 residues. The CDR3 loop reads CASSLEGLGGYEQYF. The CDR3 DNA is TGTGCCAGCAGTTTAGAGGGCCTGGGGGGGTACGAGCAGTACTTC.

This chain joins TRBV11-2 and TRBJ1-4; the match to TRBD1 covers 9 bases. The trim removed 5 bases at V and 8 bases at J, leaving 9 bases unmatched. The germline CDR1 and CDR2 sequences are SGHAT and FQNNGV. The CDR3 contains 15 residues. This CDR3 reads CASSDRQGGAEKLFF. The CDR3 DNA sequence: TGTGCCAGCAGCGACCGACAGGGGGGGGCCGAAAAACTGTTTTTT. Looking up the rest from reference TRBV11-2 and TRBJ1-4 gives the full variable domain: EAGVAQSPRYKIIEKRQSVAFWCNPISGHATLYWYQQILGQGPKLLIQFQNNGVVDDSQLPKDRFSAERLKGVDSTLKIQPAKLEDSAVYLCASSDRQGGAEKLFFGSGTQLSVL.

The chain joins TRBV30 to TRBJ2-3; D may be TRBD2 (6 bases). V was trimmed by 1 base and J by 0 bases, leaving 11 bases between them. Germline loops: CDR1 GTSNPN, CDR2 SVGIG (reference sequence). The CDR3 is made up of 15 amino acids. CDR3 in amino acids: CAWSETSLSTDTQYF. DNA of the CDR3: TGTGCCTGGAGTGAAACTAGCCTTAGCACAGATACGCAGTATTTT.

This clone showed up just once. The chain is built from TRBV6-2 or TRBV6-3 and TRBJ2-1; the match to TRBD2 covers 13 bases. The CDR3 consists of 15 residues. Germline CDR1 is MNHEY and CDR2 is SVGEGT. The trim removed 5 bases at V and 9 bases at J, leaving 7 bases unmatched. In nucleotides, the CDR3 is TGTGCCAGCAGTGGTACTAGCGGGGGGGTAGGTGAGCAGTTCTTC. Its protein is CASSGTSGGVGEQFF.

This clone was seen only a few times. V is TRBV7-3 and J is TRBJ2-1; 8 nucleotides match TRBD2. The CDR3 sequence is 16 residues long. Looked up from germline, CDR1 is SGHTA and CDR2 is FQGTGA. Germline trimming cut 5 bases from V and 6 bases from J; bases unmatched to any gene: 12. Written as DNA, the CDR3 is TGTGCCAGCAGCCCCAGATCCGGGAGGGTGAGCAATGAGCAGTTCTTC. Its translation is CASSPRSGRVSNEQFF. The entire variable domain, with the rest obtained from reference TRBV7-3 and TRBJ2-1, is as follows: GAGVSQTPSNKVTEKGKYVELRCDPISGHTALYWYRQSLGQGPEFLIYFQGTGAADDSGLPNDRFFAVRPEGSVSTLKIQRTERGDSAVYLCASSPRSGRVSNEQFFGPGTRLTVL.

This clone was found many times. Other DNA sequences within the sample encode an identical CDR3. V and J are TRBV9 and TRBJ2-2; a possible D gene is TRBD2 (6 bases). Germline V CDR1 and CDR2: SGDLS, YYNGEE. The length of the CDR3 is 14 residues. Trimming left V 3 bases short and J 7 bases short, with 13 bases between. CDR3 protein: CASSGGDLRGELFF. The DNA for the CDR3 is TGTGCCAGCAGCGGGGGGGACTTACGCGGGGAGCTGTTTTTT.

This clone came up a few times. The chain combines TRBV5-5 with TRBJ1-1; D gene uncertain. CDR1 is SGHKS and CDR2 is YYEKEE in the germline V gene (reference sequence). Trimming pared 4 bases from V and 6 bases from J, leaving 19 bases between. This CDR3 is built from 15 residues. CDR3 DNA: TGTGCCAGCAGCGTAGGTGAAAGCAGAGGTTCTGAAGCTTTCTTT. This translates into CASSVGESRGSEAFF. Full variable domain (outside the CDR3, taken from reference TRBV5-5 and TRBJ1-1): DAGVTQSPTHLIKTRGQQVTLRCSPISGHKSVSWYQQVLGQGPQFIFQYYEKEERGRGNFPDRFSARQFPNYSSELNVNALLLGDSALYLCASSVGESRGSEAFFGQGTRLTVV.

This clone was recorded only once. The V and J genes are TRBV3-1 (or the pseudogene TRBV3-2) and TRBJ2-7; perhaps TRBD2 as D (5 bases). The CDR3 has 13 amino acids. Trimming removed 4 bases at V and 2 bases at J, with 9 bases between. The germline CDR1 and CDR2 sequences are LGHDT and YNNKEL (reference sequence). In DNA form, the CDR3 reads TGTGCCAGCAGCCGAGGGAGCCCCTACGAGCAGTACTTC. It codes for CASSRGSPYEQYF.

The V call is TRBV4-1, the J call TRBJ2-5; 10 bases agree with TRBD2. This CDR3 region has 17 residues. The germline CDR1 and CDR2 sequences are MGHRA and YSYEKL. The V gene end was trimmed by 3 bases and the J gene end by 0 bases; junction bases not matched to a gene: 7. CDR3 region: CASSHRAAGGNQETQYF. Here the CDR3 DNA reads TGCGCCAGCAGCCACAGAGCAGCGGGGGGGAACCAAGAGACCCAGTACTTC.

The chain is built from TRBV18 and TRBJ2-6; 12 nucleotides line up with TRBD2. The CDR3 extends over 18 amino acids. Germline V CDR1 and CDR2: KGHSH, LQKENI. J gave up 0 bases and V 3 bases, and 3 bases lay outside the gene matches. CDR3 protein: CASSPTSGGGSGANVLTF. Written as DNA, the CDR3 is TGTGCCAGCTCACCGACTAGCGGGGGTGGCTCTGGGGCCAACGTCCTGACTTTC.